What follows are 2 T cell receptor beta chains derived from one specimen sequenced in a study of blood T cell repertoires in COVID-19. Libraries were prepared by immunoSEQ multiplex PCR; TCRdb keeps only in-frame clonotypes and omits some of them. This table holds roughly 140,000 clones, more than 70% found once. Sequenced sample: peripheral blood. Every receptor here comes from a woman aged 45-59 years with acute or convalescent COVID-19.

The chain links TRBV19 to TRBJ2-5, with 10 bases lining up with TRBD2. Germline V gene lookup returns CDR1 LNHDA and CDR2 SQIVND (reference sequence). The CDR3 is 14 amino acids. J was trimmed by 2 bases and V by 5 bases; bases with no gene match: 2. Here the CDR3 reads CASSGLAVQETQYF. For the CDR3, the DNA is TGTGCCAGTAGTGGACTAGCGGTACAAGAGACCCAGTACTTC.

This clone has a count of ten or more. For the CDR3, the DNA is TGTGCCAGCAGCCCCACCGGGACTAGCGGAGAGACCCAGTACTTC. Its translation is CASSPTGTSGETQYF. V gene TRBV7-2 combines with J gene TRBJ2-5; 11 bases fit TRBD2. The V gene's germline CDR1 is SGHTA and CDR2 FQGNSA. Trimming at V came to 5 bases and at J to 4 bases, leaving 6 bases not matched to a gene. This CDR3 has 15 amino acids.